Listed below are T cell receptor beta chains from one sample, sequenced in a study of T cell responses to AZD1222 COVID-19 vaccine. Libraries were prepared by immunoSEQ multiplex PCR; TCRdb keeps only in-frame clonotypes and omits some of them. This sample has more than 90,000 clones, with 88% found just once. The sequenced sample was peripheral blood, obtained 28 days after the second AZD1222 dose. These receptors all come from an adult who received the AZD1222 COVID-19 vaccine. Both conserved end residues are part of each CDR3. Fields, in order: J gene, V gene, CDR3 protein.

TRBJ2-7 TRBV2 CASSEIQDEQYF
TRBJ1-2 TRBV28 CASHWGDGYGYTF
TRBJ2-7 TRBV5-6 CASSFGTGANEQYF
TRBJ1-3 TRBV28 CASLGEGNTIYF
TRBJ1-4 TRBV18 CASSGSDGATNEKLFF
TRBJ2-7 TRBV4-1 CASSLLPVSSYEQYF
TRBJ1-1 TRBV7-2 CASSLGTGGRMNTEAFF
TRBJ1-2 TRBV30 CAWGQGDSYTF
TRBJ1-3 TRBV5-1 CASSVDGSGNTIYF
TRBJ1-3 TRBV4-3 CASSQGQFSGNTIYF
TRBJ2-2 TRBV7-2 CASSLVGWDSPMGELFF
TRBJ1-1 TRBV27 CASWRQKGPEAFF
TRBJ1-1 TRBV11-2 CASSPLTGAAFF